This entry describes one T cell receptor beta chain. Its specificity is unknown. Here immunoSEQ multiplex PCR was the method, and the copy in TCRdb shows in-frame clones only, minus some. The sample includes 45,000 to 60,000 clones, around 87% of them seen just once. The CDR3 spans 14 residues. Germline-derived CDR1 and CDR2 are MRHNA and SNTAGT. The V segment lost 5 bases and the J segment 9 bases; nucleotides outside the gene matches: 5. This entry belongs to a study of T cell responses to AZD1222 COVID-19 vaccine. Study-level background: Both about-4-week and about-12-week second-dose recipients were combined. Study-level findings and limits: CD4 TCRs linked to vaccination spanned spike, dominating at 160-218 and 743-854.

The chain joins TRBV6-4 to TRBJ1-6; TRBD1 aligns across 9 bases. The specimen comprised peripheral blood, sampled on day 0 of AZD1222 vaccination. The receptor comes from an adult in good health. CDR3 bases: TGTGCCAGCAGTACCGGGACAGGGACTTCACCCCTCCACTTT. This gives the protein CASSTGTGTSPLHF.